What follows are 10 T cell receptor beta chains derived from one specimen sequenced in a study of OX40 agonist ivuxolimab in advanced cancers. Measured with immunoSEQ multiplex PCR; TCRdb has only the in-frame clones, and not every one. The sample yields approximately 24,000 clones, less than 90% seen once. Here the sequenced sample was CD4+ or CD8+ T cells sorted from blood, taken in a trial of the OX40 agonist ivuxolimab. The receptors stem from an adult with an advanced solid tumor such as melanoma, head and neck, liver or kidney cancer.

The chain employs TRBV6-4 and TRBJ2-1, with 7 bases fitting TRBD2. V dropped 2 bases and J dropped 5; count of bases not matched to a gene: 3. CDR3 length equals 14 residues. Germline V gene data show CDR1 as MRHNA and CDR2 as SNTAGT. The CDR3 DNA reads as TGTGCCAGCAGTGACATAGCGGGCCACAATGAGCAGTTCTTC. Protein product: CASSDIAGHNEQFF.

The chain links TRBV9 to TRBJ2-2; D unresolved. Germline V gene lookup returns CDR1 SGDLS and CDR2 YYNGEE. The CDR3 runs to 14 residues. The V gene lost 0 bases and the J gene lost 6 bases, with 9 bases spanning the gap. CDR3 nucleotides: TGTGCCAGCAGCGTAGTCGGTCAAGCCGGGGAGCTGTTTTTT. Protein product: CASSVVGQAGELFF.

The rearrangement links TRBV9 to TRBJ2-1; no definite D call. This CDR3 comprises 13 residues. Trimming took 0 bases from V and 15 from J, leaving 16 bases between them. Germline V gene data show CDR1 as SGDLS and CDR2 as YYNGEE. The CDR3 reads CASSVALAPNPFF. The CDR3, as DNA: TGTGCCAGCAGCGTAGCTCTGGCCCCCAATCCGTTCTTC.

This rearrangement joins TRBV7-9 to TRBJ2-2; D may be TRBD1 (5 bases). V lost 5 bases and J 1 base, leaving 8 bases between the germline ends. The germline gives CDR1 SEHNR, CDR2 FQNEAQ (reference sequence). The CDR3 loop spans 14 amino acids. The CDR3 spells CASSLTGNTGELFF. CDR3 coding DNA: TGTGCCAGCAGCCTAACAGGGAACACCGGGGAGCTGTTTTTT.

The chain combines TRBV5-6 with TRBJ2-7; D perhaps matches TRBD1 (5 bases). The germline V and J ends were trimmed by 0 bases and 2 bases, with 12 bases remaining between them. Germline V gives CDR1 SGHDT, CDR2 YYEEEE. The length of the CDR3 is 15 residues. Written as DNA, the CDR3 is TGTGCCAGCAGCTTGGTTGTTGGCAGGGCCTACGAGCAGTACTTC. Its protein product is CASSLVVGRAYEQYF.

The chain has TRBV4-2 and TRBJ2-3, with D perhaps matching TRBD2 (6 bases). Trimming took 6 bases from V and 2 from J, leaving 12 bases between them. This CDR3 is built from 14 residues. The germline V gene encodes CDR1 LGHNA and CDR2 YNFKEQ. CDR3 sequence: CASREGRDTDTQYF. The CDR3 nucleotides read TGTGCCAGCAGAGAAGGGCGGGACACAGATACGCAGTATTTT.

V is TRBV11-2 and J is TRBJ1-6, with 7 bases lining up with TRBD1. CDR1 is SGHAT, CDR2 FQNNGV, per germline. This CDR3 contains 12 residues. V lost 8 bases, J lost 7 bases, and 2 bases stayed unmatched. In DNA, the CDR3 is TGTGCCAGCGCGACAGGGAATTCACCCCTCCACTTT. Protein: CASATGNSPLHF. Full variable domain (outside the CDR3, taken from reference TRBV11-2 and TRBJ1-6): EAGVAQSPRYKIIEKRQSVAFWCNPISGHATLYWYQQILGQGPKLLIQFQNNGVVDDSQLPKDRFSAERLKGVDSTLKIQPAKLEDSAVYLCASATGNSPLHFGNGTRLTVT.

The chain uses TRBV7-2 and TRBJ2-1; maybe TRBD2 (6 bases). Germline CDR1 reads SGHTA; CDR2 reads FQGNSA. Trimming removed 2 bases at V and 9 bases at J, with 14 bases between. This CDR3 comprises 14 residues. The chain's CDR3 is CASSLNAMGGEQFF. The CDR3 nucleotides read TGTGCCAGCAGCTTAAATGCCATGGGGGGTGAGCAGTTCTTC.

The chain carries TRBV18 and TRBJ1-1; D is undetermined. Germline V gene lookup returns CDR1 KGHSH and CDR2 LQKENI. This CDR3 region has 15 residues. V was clipped by 1 base and J by 0 bases, with 9 bases between them. The CDR3 DNA is TGTGCCAGCTCACCACTCGAGCAGATGAACACTGAAGCTTTCTTT. Encoded protein: CASSPLEQMNTEAFF.

This chain uses TRBV4-2 with TRBJ2-2, with TRBD2 as a possible D gene (5 bases). Germline V gene data show CDR1 as LGHNA and CDR2 as YNFKEQ. This CDR3 region has 15 residues. V was trimmed by 4 bases and J by 1 base, leaving 10 bases between them. CDR3 sequence reads: CASSPQTRNTGELFF. In nucleotides, the CDR3 is TGTGCCAGCAGCCCCCAAACTAGGAACACCGGGGAGCTGTTTTTT.